Included here is one T cell receptor (beta chain) sequence, with context. Its target is not known. The sample belongs to a study of Ad26.COV2.S vaccination and SARS-CoV-2 variants. Background on the study: Administration of Ad26.COV2.S was intramuscular, either once or twice 56 days apart.

Treatment in this sample: roughly 19 received Ad26.COV2.S at low or high dose, single or two shots; roughly 5 received placebo; per-sample allocation not given. Material that was analyzed had been drawn on day 63 after the first vaccine or placebo injection. Vaccine was an Ad26 vector expressing Wuhan-strain SARS-CoV-2 spike. Only in-frame clones appear in the TCRdb table, and some are missing; sequencing was by immunoSEQ multiplex PCR. Counted here are approximately 420,000 clones, about 85% occurring once; the ten biggest clones make up roughly 3.2%. The CDR3 has 13 amino acids. V shed 6 bases and J 6 bases; nucleotides not matched to a gene: 3. Germline CDR1 reads SNHLY; CDR2 reads FYNNEI. General observations from the study: Vaccine recipients surpassed placebo recipients in spike-specific TCR breadth. Similar non-spike TCR breadth was observed in recipients of vaccine and of placebo.

The input for sequencing was peripheral blood, taken in a trial of Ad26.COV2.S vaccine versus placebo. The gene calls are TRBV2 and TRBJ1-4; 8 bases map to TRBD1. The sequence was collected from a person aged 18 to 59 who received the Ad26.COV2.S COVID-19 vaccine or a placebo. The CDR3 DNA is TGTGCCAGCAGGGCGGACAGGGATGAAAAACTGTTTTTT. Translating gives CASRADRDEKLFF.